The rows below give T cell receptor beta chains drawn from one sample of a study of glioma-infiltrating T cells. MiXCR, applied by TCRdb to the multiplex PCR reads, yields one record per CDR3 protein. The table records about 410,000 distinct CDR3 sequences, roughly two fifths of them present only once. Material: glioma tissue, nonneoplastic brain tissue, or PBMCs (not recorded which). The origin of the receptors is a human donor with low-grade glioma or glioblastoma, undergoing nonglioma brain surgery, or in good health (not recorded which). Each CDR3 is given with its conserved first and last residue. A D gene is named only where the DNA matches it firmly.

>TRBV6-2/TRBV6-3|TRBD2|TRBJ2-1
CASSYSLSGGPNEQFF
>TRBV6-5|TRBD2|TRBJ2-3
CASSSTSGYRDTQYF
>TRBV20-1|.|TRBJ2-2
CSARVPNTRELFF
>TRBV4-1|.|TRBJ2-3
CASSQGRARSTDTQYF
>TRBV27|.|TRBJ2-5
CASSRENSLEETQYF
>TRBV11-2|.|TRBJ2-7
CASSLEPSREQYF
>TRBV20-1|.|TRBJ2-4
CSARDRINIQYF
>TRBV7-2|.|TRBJ1-1
CASSLRIAGADYTEAFF
>TRBV27|.|TRBJ2-7
CASSLGGEIYEQYF
>TRBV20-1|.|TRBJ1-3
CSAGMAGSGNTIYF
>TRBV4-1|.|TRBJ2-7
CASSPDEQGGEQYF
>TRBV10-3|.|TRBJ2-7
CAISYEQFYEQYF
>TRBV11-2|.|TRBJ1-2
CASSLEPIPGGYTF
>TRBV2|.|TRBJ2-7
CASSRDLEQYF
>TRBV27|.|TRBJ2-7
CASSAGVVGVYEQYF
>TRBV20-1|TRBD2|TRBJ2-7
CSRSGRGSYEQYF
>TRBV6-1|TRBD1|TRBJ2-7
CASSQGQTYEQYF
>TRBV20-1|TRBD1|TRBJ2-7
CSASAGQGDEQYF
>TRBV28|TRBD1|TRBJ1-2
CASSRQGRNYGYTF
>TRBV4-3|TRBD2|TRBJ2-2
CASSYAITSGVGGTGELFF
>TRBV7-2|.|TRBJ2-7
CASSLARNEQYF
>TRBV14|.|TRBJ1-1
CASSLAGVAGYTEAFF
>TRBV6-5|.|TRBJ2-7
CASSYQPSMADEQYF
>TRBV7-2|TRBD1|TRBJ1-3
CASTRQGLSGNTIYF
>TRBV7-9|.|TRBJ1-2
CASRARDGNYGYTF
>TRBV25-1|.|TRBJ2-7
CASSGGPGRSYEQYF
>TRBV5-4|TRBD2|TRBJ2-1
CASSTGLAGVSSYNEQFF
>TRBV28|TRBD2|TRBJ2-7
CASSSPSGSLYEQYF
>TRBV6-2/TRBV6-3|TRBD2|TRBJ2-1
CASTGSSGLYNEQFF
>TRBV2|TRBD2|TRBJ2-1
CASSPFPQTSGSDDEQFF
>TRBV20-1|.|TRBJ2-7
CSAWGEGSYEQYF
>TRBV20-1|TRBD1|TRBJ2-5
CSAQTGTVQETQYF
>TRBV28|TRBD1|TRBJ1-2
CASRRTGGYGYTF
>TRBV4-3|TRBD1|TRBJ1-2
CASSQRGQGERYTF
>TRBV27|.|TRBJ2-1
CASSQTGRAYNEQFF
>TRBV29-1|TRBD1|TRBJ2-1
CSVGTGGYNEQFF
>TRBV11-3|.|TRBJ2-7
CASSFTGLSYERYF
>TRBV6-2/TRBV6-3|.|TRBJ2-2
CVSSQGELFF
>TRBV20-1|TRBD2|TRBJ2-3
CSATSGTGTDTQYF
>TRBV4-1|.|TRBJ2-4
CASSQDGRGNIQYF
>TRBV27|TRBD2|TRBJ2-3
CASMLTSGGHDTQYF
>TRBV27|TRBD1|TRBJ1-2
CASAQGDRGGGYTF
>TRBV4-1|TRBD1|TRBJ2-7
CASSPRDRSSYEQYF
>TRBV27|TRBD2|TRBJ2-7
CASSLGLAVNEQYF
>TRBV27|TRBD2|TRBJ2-1
CASSLSSGTYSYNEQFF
>TRBV7-9|TRBD1|TRBJ2-7
CASSLGQGIGEQYF
>TRBV27|TRBD1|TRBJ2-3
CASSPGTVGADTQYF
>TRBV7-9|.|TRBJ2-5
CASSRVGAETQYF
>TRBV15|TRBD2|TRBJ2-2
CATSRVISLAGGGTGELFF
>TRBV7-2|.|TRBJ2-3
CASSPEGGLLTHTQYF
>TRBV28|.|TRBJ2-7
CASSLWNFSYEQYF